Listed below are T cell receptor beta chains from one sample, sequenced in a study of early T cells in non-severe SARS-CoV-2 infection. One entry per CDR3 protein results from TCRdb running MiXCR on the 5' RACE reads. The data contain approximately 69,000 distinct CDR3 sequences, roughly 11% of them singletons. Sequencing used whole blood, obtained at baseline. These receptors were obtained from an adult who was a healthcare worker with PCR-confirmed SARS-CoV-2 infection or an uninfected control (not recorded which). CDR3s include the opening cysteine and the closing phenylalanine or tryptophan. A D gene is named only where the DNA matches it firmly. Not every row has a clone size; where given, it reads once, few, many or a size class.

D gene	clone size	V gene	J gene	CDR3 protein	CDR3 DNA
TRBD2	few	TRBV5-1	TRBJ2-5	CASSGSGVQETQYF	TGCGCCAGCAGCGGTAGCGGGGTACAAGAGACCCAGTACTTC
TRBD2	many	TRBV4-3	TRBJ2-1	CASSLLVGTSAHNEQFF	TGCGCCAGCAGCCTACTTGTCGGGACTAGCGCGCACAATGAGCAGTTCTTC
.	.	TRBV11-2	TRBJ1-1	CASSLVLGLTEAFF	TGTGCCAGCAGCTTAGTCCTTGGACTCACTGAAGCTTTCTTT
.	.	TRBV3-2	TRBJ2-1	CASRRLAGVSSYNEQFF	TGTGCCAGCAGGAGACTAGCGGGGGTGAGCTCCTACAATGAGCAGTTCTTC
.	many	TRBV18	TRBJ2-3	CASSPPQGRTDTQYF	TGTGCCAGCTCACCACCGCAGGGGAGGACAGATACGCAGTATTTT
.	.	TRBV10-3	TRBJ1-4	CAISDLATNEKLFF	TGTGCCATCAGTGATCTAGCAACTAATGAAAAACTGTTTTTT
TRBD2	.	TRBV20-1	TRBJ2-3	CSAREWTSGYTDTQYF	TGCAGTGCTAGAGAATGGACTAGCGGTTACACAGATACGCAGTATTTT
.	few	TRBV19	TRBJ2-3	CASRMGLGGADTQYF	TGTGCCAGTAGGATGGGACTAGGGGGCGCAGATACGCAGTATTTT
.	many	TRBV11-2	TRBJ1-3	CASSQHSTGPRVNTIYF	TGTGCCAGCAGCCAACATTCCACCGGCCCTCGAGTAAACACCATATATTTT
.	few	TRBV18	TRBJ2-3	CASSPQNGGQDTQYF	TGTGCCAGCTCACCACAGAACGGGGGCCAAGATACGCAGTATTTT
.	.	TRBV29-1	TRBJ2-7	CSGRGGHEQYF	TGCAGCGGCAGGGGAGGGCACGAGCAGTACTTC
.	.	TRBV30	TRBJ1-2	CAWRSPGGYTF	TGTGCCTGGAGGTCGCCTGGGGGCTACACCTTC
TRBD1	.	TRBV6-6	TRBJ1-2	CASSFTGVYYGYTF	TGTGCCAGCAGCTTCACAGGGGTATACTATGGCTACACCTTC
TRBD1	.	TRBV4-1	TRBJ1-5	CASSQPDREGKPQHF	TGCGCCAGCAGCCAACCGGACAGGGAGGGGAAGCCCCAGCATTTT
.	.	TRBV5-1	TRBJ2-3	CASSPRSGDTQYF	TGCGCCAGCAGCCCCCGTAGTGGGGATACGCAGTATTTT
.	.	TRBV7-8	TRBJ2-1	CASSSGTNANNEQFF	TGTGCCAGCAGCTCCGGGACCAACGCGAACAATGAGCAGTTCTTC
TRBD1	many	TRBV6-6	TRBJ1-2	CASSPRTGTGGYTF	TGTGCCAGCAGTCCCCGGACAGGTACAGGTGGCTACACCTTC
TRBD2	.	TRBV10-3	TRBJ2-7	CAISEASGDYEQYF	TGTGCCATCAGTGAGGCTAGCGGCGACTACGAGCAGTACTTC
.	many	TRBV11-2	TRBJ2-7	CASSRDAAYEQYF	TGTGCCAGCAGCCGGGACGCCGCCTACGAGCAGTACTTC
TRBD2	.	TRBV6-2/TRBV6-3	TRBJ2-1	CASSSGLEFNEQFF	TGTGCCAGCAGTTCGGGACTAGAATTCAATGAGCAGTTCTTC
.	.	TRBV10-3	TRBJ2-2	CAISEAPNTGELFF	TGTGCCATCAGTGAGGCCCCGAACACCGGGGAGCTGTTTTTT
.	many	TRBV2	TRBJ1-1	CASSEQAGTTFEAFF	TGTGCCAGCAGTGAACAAGCCGGGACAACCTTTGAAGCTTTCTTT
TRBD1	many	TRBV7-6	TRBJ2-7	CASSQKRTGRYEQYF	TGTGCCAGCAGTCAAAAGAGGACAGGGAGGTACGAGCAGTACTTC
.	many	TRBV7-2	TRBJ2-3	CASSFFQGGTDTQYF	TGTGCCAGCAGCTTTTTCCAAGGAGGAACAGATACGCAGTATTTT
.	many	TRBV11-2	TRBJ1-1	CASSPRRGGGEGNTEAFF	TGTGCCAGCAGCCCACGCCGGGGAGGAGGTGAGGGGAACACTGAAGCTTTCTTT
.	.	TRBV29-1	TRBJ2-3	CSATRLGTDTQYF	TGCAGCGCCACACGCTTGGGCACAGATACGCAGTATTTT
.	.	TRBV5-1	TRBJ2-5	CASTLEVARETQYF	TGCGCCAGCACCCTGGAGGTAGCACGGGAGACCCAGTACTTC
.	few	TRBV6-6	TRBJ1-1	CATTTPGTIHTEAFF	TGTGCCACCACTACCCCCGGGACTATACACACTGAAGCTTTCTTT
.	.	TRBV29-1	TRBJ2-3	CSAGESGDTQYF	TGCAGCGCCGGAGAGTCCGGGGATACGCAGTATTTT
TRBD2	few	TRBV7-3	TRBJ2-5	CASSLTSGSVETQYF	TGTGCCAGCAGCTTAACTAGCGGGAGTGTCGAGACCCAGTACTTC
TRBD1	few	TRBV20-1	TRBJ2-1	CSARTSGQGIINEQFF	TGCAGTGCTAGAACGTCGGGACAGGGGATAATAAATGAGCAGTTCTTC
.	.	TRBV28	TRBJ1-4	CASSLAWGGKKLFF	TGTGCCAGCAGTTTGGCGTGGGGCGGTAAAAAACTGTTTTTT
.	many	TRBV20-1	TRBJ2-2	CSAARPTGELFF	TGCAGTGCAGCGAGGCCGACCGGGGAGCTGTTTTTT
TRBD1	few	TRBV5-1	TRBJ2-3	CASTLDRGQTDTQYF	TGCGCCAGCACATTGGACAGGGGGCAAACAGATACGCAGTATTTT
TRBD2	.	TRBV19	TRBJ2-1	CASSSTTSGSYNEQFF	TGTGCCAGTAGTAGCACGACTAGCGGCTCCTACAATGAGCAGTTCTTC
TRBD2	many	TRBV20-1	TRBJ2-3	CSAGLAGDTQYF	TGCAGTGCCGGACTAGCGGGAGATACGCAGTATTTT
.	.	TRBV11-2	TRBJ2-7	CASSLVAGQLRGASYEQYF	TGTGCCAGCAGCTTAGTTGCGGGACAACTAAGAGGGGCCTCCTACGAGCAGTACTTC
TRBD2	once	TRBV5-1	TRBJ2-2	CASSLVAGLNTGELFF	TGCGCCAGCAGCCTAGTAGCGGGACTGAACACCGGGGAGCTGTTTTTT
TRBD1	few	TRBV3-1	TRBJ2-7	CASSLGTGKAYEQYF	TGTGCCAGCAGCCTCGGGACAGGCAAGGCCTACGAGCAGTACTTC